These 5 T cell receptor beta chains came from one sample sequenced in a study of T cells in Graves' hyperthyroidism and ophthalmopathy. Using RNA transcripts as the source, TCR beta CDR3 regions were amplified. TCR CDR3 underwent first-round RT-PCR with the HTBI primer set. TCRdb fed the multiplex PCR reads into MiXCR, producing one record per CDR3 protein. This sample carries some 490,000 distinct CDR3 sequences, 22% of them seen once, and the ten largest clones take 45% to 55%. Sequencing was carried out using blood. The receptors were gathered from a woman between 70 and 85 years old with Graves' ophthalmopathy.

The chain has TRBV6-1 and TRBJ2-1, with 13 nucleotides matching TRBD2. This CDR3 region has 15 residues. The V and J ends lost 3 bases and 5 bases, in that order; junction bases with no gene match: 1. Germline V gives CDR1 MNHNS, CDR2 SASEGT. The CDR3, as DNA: TGTGCCAGCAGTGACGGGACTAGCGGGGACAATGAGCAGTTCTTC. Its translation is CASSDGTSGDNEQFF.

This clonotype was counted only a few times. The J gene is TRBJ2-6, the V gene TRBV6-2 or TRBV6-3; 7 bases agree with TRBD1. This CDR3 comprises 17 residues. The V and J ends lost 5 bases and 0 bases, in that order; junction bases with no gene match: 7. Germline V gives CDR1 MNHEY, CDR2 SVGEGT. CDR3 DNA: TGTGCCAGCAGTGCCCCGGGACAGACCTCTGGGGCCAACGTCCTGACTTTC. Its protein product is CASSAPGQTSGANVLTF.

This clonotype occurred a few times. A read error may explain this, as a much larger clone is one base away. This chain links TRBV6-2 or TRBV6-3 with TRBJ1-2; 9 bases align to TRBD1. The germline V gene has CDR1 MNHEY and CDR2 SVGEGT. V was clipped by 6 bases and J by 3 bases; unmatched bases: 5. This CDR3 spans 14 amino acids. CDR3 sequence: CASRPGTGYYGYTF. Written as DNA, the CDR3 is TGTGCCAGCAGACCCGGGACAGGGTACTATGGCTACACCTTC.

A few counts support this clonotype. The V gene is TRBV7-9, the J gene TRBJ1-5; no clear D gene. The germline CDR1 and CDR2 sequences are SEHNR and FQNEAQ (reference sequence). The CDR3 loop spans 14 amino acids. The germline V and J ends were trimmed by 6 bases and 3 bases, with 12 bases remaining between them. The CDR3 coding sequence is TGTGCCAGCAGTTCATGGACGGACAATCAGCCCCAGCATTTT. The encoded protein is CASSSWTDNQPQHF.

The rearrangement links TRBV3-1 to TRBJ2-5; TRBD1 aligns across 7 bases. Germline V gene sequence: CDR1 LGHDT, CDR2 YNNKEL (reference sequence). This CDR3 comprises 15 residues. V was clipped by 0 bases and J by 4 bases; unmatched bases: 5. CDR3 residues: CASSQDTWTGETQYF. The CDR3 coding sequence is TGTGCCAGCAGCCAAGATACTTGGACAGGAGAGACCCAGTACTTC.